This entry lists 25 T cell receptor beta chains sequenced from one sample in a study of T cell responses to AZD1222 COVID-19 vaccine. Here immunoSEQ multiplex PCR was the method, and the copy in TCRdb shows in-frame clones only, minus some. The sample lists some 140,000 clones; about 90% were seen once. The sequenced sample was peripheral blood, obtained on day 0 of MenACWY control vaccination. The receptors come from an adult in good health.

This chain links TRBV7-9 with TRBJ1-3; tentatively, D is TRBD1 (5 bases). CDR3 length: 14 amino acids. V was shortened by 5 bases and J by 7 bases, with 15 bases between the two germline ends. CDR1 and CDR2 (germline): SEHNR, FQNEAQ (reference sequence). This CDR3 reads CASSMGLPGNTIYF. CDR3 nucleotides: TGTGCCAGCAGCATGGGACTGCCGGGGAACACCATATATTTT.

In this sample, this clone turned up once. This chain joins TRBV27 and TRBJ2-7, with a weak D call TRBD1 (5 bases). The V gene's germline CDR1 is MNHEY and CDR2 SMNVEV (reference sequence). This CDR3 has 16 residues. The V end was cut by 5 bases, the J end by 3 bases, with 20 bases between. The CDR3 protein is CASSQSARATLYEQYF. Here the CDR3 DNA reads TGTGCCAGCAGTCAATCGGCCAGGGCCACCCTCTACGAGCAGTACTTC.

The V call is TRBV19, the J call TRBJ2-1; tentatively, D is TRBD1 (7 bases). Trimming pared 7 bases from V and 10 bases from J, leaving 26 bases between. The CDR3 runs 16 residues. CDR1 is LNHDA, CDR2 SQIVND, per germline (reference sequence). CDR3 in amino acids: CASTFPGGSGSREQFF. The CDR3 nucleotides are TGTGCCAGTACTTTTCCAGGGGGTAGCGGTTCGAGGGAGCAGTTCTTC.

The chain has TRBV11-2 and TRBJ1-4; D may be TRBD1 (5 bases). Per germline, CDR1 SGHAT and CDR2 FQNNGV. V was trimmed by 5 bases and J by 3 bases, leaving 16 bases between them. CDR3 length equals 16 residues. CDR3: CASSPPRGRANEKLFF. In DNA form, the CDR3 reads TGTGCCAGCAGCCCACCCCGGGGCAGGGCTAATGAAAAACTGTTTTTT. The entire variable domain, with the rest obtained from reference TRBV11-2 and TRBJ1-4, is as follows: EAGVAQSPRYKIIEKRQSVAFWCNPISGHATLYWYQQILGQGPKLLIQFQNNGVVDDSQLPKDRFSAERLKGVDSTLKIQPAKLEDSAVYLCASSPPRGRANEKLFFGSGTQLSVL.

The J gene is TRBJ2-5, the V gene TRBV27; the match to TRBD2 covers 7 bases. The length of the CDR3 is 14 residues. Germline V lookup: CDR1 MNHEY, CDR2 SMNVEV (reference sequence). V was clipped by 4 bases and J by 0 bases; unmatched bases: 2. CDR3 loop: CASSSAGNQETQYF. The CDR3 region has the DNA TGTGCCAGCAGTTCAGCGGGGAACCAAGAGACCCAGTACTTC.

The CDR3 DNA reads as TGCAGCGTTGATCACAGGATTTTTGGCTACACCTTC. This gives the protein CSVDHRIFGYTF. The rearrangement uses TRBV29-1 and TRBJ1-2; D is perhaps TRBD1 (5 bases). The CDR3 totals 12 residues. CDR1 and CDR2 (germline): SQVTM, ANQGSEA. Trimming took 3 bases from V and 7 from J, leaving 12 bases between them.

The CDR3 DNA is TGCGCCAGCAGCTTGGATCCTGCCCGTGGGGGAAACACCATATATTTT. Residues: CASSLDPARGGNTIYF. The chain recombines TRBV5-1 with TRBJ1-3; D uncertain. The CDR3 loop spans 16 amino acids. Per the germline V gene, CDR1 is SGHRS and CDR2 is YFSETQ. V lost 0 bases and J 4 bases, leaving 14 bases between the germline ends.

The chain has TRBV28 and TRBJ2-7; D possibly uses TRBD1 or TRBD2 (5 bases each). CDR1 and CDR2 (germline): MDHEN, SYDVKM. There are 14 residues in the CDR3. V was pared by 5 bases and J by 2 bases, with 13 bases between. For the CDR3, the DNA is TGTGCCAGCAGTGCCTCGGGACGAGCCTACGAGCAGTACGTC. Translated, it gives CASSASGRAYEQYV.

The rearrangement joins TRBV2 to TRBJ2-1, with no clear D. Per the germline V gene, CDR1 is SNHLY and CDR2 is FYNNEI. This CDR3 spans 11 amino acids. The V end was cut by 8 bases, the J end by 3 bases, with 5 bases between. The CDR3 loop reads CASLYYNEQFF. The CDR3 bases are TGTGCCAGCCTCTACTACAATGAGCAGTTCTTC.

The rearrangement uses TRBV11-2 and TRBJ2-2, with 12 bases that match TRBD1. CDR1 is SGHAT and CDR2 is FQNNGV in the germline V gene. Trimming cost V 3 bases and J 4 bases; bases outside gene matches: 9. The CDR3 sequence is 18 residues long. CDR3 amino acids: CASSFPGQGARSTGELFF. The CDR3 DNA reads as TGTGCCAGCAGCTTTCCGGGACAGGGGGCGCGGAGCACCGGGGAGCTGTTTTTT.

The V gene is TRBV7-9, the J gene TRBJ1-1; D ambiguous. Germline CDR1 SEHNR, CDR2 FQNEAQ (reference sequence). The ends were cut back, 5 bases at V and 1 base at J, with 8 bases in the middle. There are 13 residues in the CDR3. The CDR3 sequence is CASSLGRNTEAFF. The CDR3 DNA is TGTGCCAGCAGCCTTGGTAGGAACACTGAAGCTTTCTTT.

The rearrangement joins TRBV27 to TRBJ1-1; D is perhaps TRBD1 (5 bases). This CDR3 region has 15 residues. The V end lost 6 bases, the J end lost 0 bases, and 14 bases lay between the germline ends. Germline V gene sequence: CDR1 MNHEY, CDR2 SMNVEV (reference sequence). CDR3: CASRLGGLVNTEAFF. The CDR3, as DNA: TGTGCCAGCAGGCTGGGGGGACTGGTGAACACTGAAGCTTTCTTT.

The chain has TRBV2 and TRBJ1-1, with 7 bases aligning to TRBD1. The V and J ends lost 5 bases and 2 bases, in that order; junction bases with no gene match: 8. Germline V gene lookup returns CDR1 SNHLY and CDR2 FYNNEI. The CDR3 length is 15 residues. The DNA of the CDR3 is TGTGCCAGCAGTTATAAACAGGGGCGCAACACTGAAGCTTTCTTT. It specifies CASSYKQGRNTEAFF.

This rearrangement joins TRBV4-1 to TRBJ1-1; D is unclear. V was pared by 1 base and J by 4 bases, with 10 bases between. The CDR3 is 14 residues long. Germline V gene data show CDR1 as MGHRA and CDR2 as YSYEKL. CDR3 in DNA: TGCGCCAGCAGCCAAGCAATTTTGGGCACTGAAGCTTTCTTT. Its translation: CASSQAILGTEAFF.

The chain couples TRBV11-1 to TRBJ1-1; D remains unclear. The V end was cut by 8 bases, the J end by 0 bases, with 7 bases between. Germline CDR1 reads SGHAT; CDR2 reads FQDESV (reference sequence). The CDR3 length is 12 residues. CDR3 protein: CASGVMNTEAFF. The CDR3 region has the DNA TGTGCCAGCGGAGTCATGAACACTGAAGCTTTCTTT.

V and J are TRBV19 and TRBJ2-1, with 10 bases identical to TRBD2. The germline gives CDR1 LNHDA, CDR2 SQIVND (reference sequence). V shed 1 base, J shed 6 bases, and the junction held 9 bases outside the gene matches. The CDR3 sequence is 17 residues long. The CDR3 coding sequence is TGTGCCAGTAGTATAGTTGGTCTAGCGGGGGCGGCCAATGAGCAGTTCTTC. Its translation is CASSIVGLAGAANEQFF.

This clone was recorded a few times. V gene TRBV6-1 combines with J gene TRBJ2-7, with D possibly TRBD2 on 6 matching bases. Germline CDR1 is MNHNS and CDR2 is SASEGT. V was pared by 3 bases and J by 4 bases, with 7 bases between. This CDR3 region has 12 residues. CDR3 amino acids: CASSDSGYEQYV. Here the CDR3 DNA reads TGTGCCAGCAGTGACAGCGGGTACGAGCAGTACGTC.

The chain carries TRBV7-8 and TRBJ2-5, with unresolved D. CDR1 and CDR2 (germline): SGHVS, FQNEAQ. This CDR3 has 14 residues. V was trimmed by 1 base and J by 2 bases, leaving 8 bases between them. The CDR3 sequence: CASSLDIGQETQYF. The CDR3 nucleotides read TGTGCCAGCAGCTTAGATATAGGGCAAGAGACCCAGTACTTC.

The gene calls are TRBV11-2 and TRBJ1-2; the D gene is possibly TRBD1 (5 bases). CDR1 is SGHAT and CDR2 is FQNNGV in the germline V gene. The CDR3 is made up of 14 amino acids. V lost 3 bases and J 3 bases, leaving 11 bases between the germline ends. CDR3 DNA sequence: TGTGCCAGCAGCTTTAGGGGTTTTGACTATGGCTACACCTTC. Translating gives CASSFRGFDYGYTF.

This clone was counted between two and nine times. The chain has TRBV6-5 and TRBJ1-2; 11 nucleotides match TRBD1. Germline CDR1 is MNHEY and CDR2 is SVGAGI. Unmatched junction bases numbered 6, after V lost 1 base and J lost 5 bases. The CDR3 contains 16 residues. The CDR3 region has the DNA TGTGCCAGCAGTTACTTTCGGACAGGGGGCGGATATGGCTACACCTTC. Amino acids: CASSYFRTGGGYGYTF.

The rearrangement links TRBV2 to TRBJ2-7; D not certain. This CDR3 is 14 amino acids long. Germline values: CDR1 SNHLY, CDR2 FYNNEI. The V and J ends lost 1 base and 6 bases respectively, with 13 bases between them. Here the CDR3 DNA reads TGTGCCAGCAGTGAAGGGCGTAGGGTGGGCGAGCAGTACGTC. Protein: CASSEGRRVGEQYV.

The chain is built from TRBV24-1 and TRBJ2-1; D gene unclear. The V and J ends lost 7 bases and 2 bases respectively, with 5 bases between them. Germline V lookup: CDR1 KGHDR, CDR2 SFDVKD. CDR3 length: 12 amino acids. In nucleotides, the CDR3 is TGTGCCACCAGGGGAACCTACAATGAGCAGTTCTTC. Translating gives CATRGTYNEQFF.

V is TRBV6-5 and J is TRBJ1-1; D not resolved. Germline V CDR1 and CDR2: MNHEY, SVGAGI. The length of the CDR3 is 13 residues. V was clipped by 1 base and J by 1 base, with 4 bases between them. CDR3 in amino acids: CASSYLGNTEAFF. CDR3 bases: TGTGCCAGCAGTTACTTAGGGAACACTGAAGCTTTCTTT.

A word on this clone: The same CDR3 can be traced to other DNA sequences in this sample. The V and J genes are TRBV29-1 and TRBJ1-2; no reliable D call. Germline values: CDR1 SQVTM, CDR2 ANQGSEA. Trimming pared 3 bases from V and 7 bases from J, leaving 3 bases between. CDR3 length equals 9 residues. Here the CDR3 reads CSVEGGYTF. The CDR3, as DNA: TGCAGCGTTGAGGGTGGCTACACCTTC.

J is TRBJ2-1 and V is TRBV2; D remains ambiguous. Trimming shortened V by 6 bases and J by 9 bases, and 15 bases separated the two germline ends. The CDR3 length is 13 residues. Germline loops: CDR1 SNHLY, CDR2 FYNNEI. CDR3 nucleotides: TGTGCCAGCAGCGACGCCCCGGTGAGTGAGCAGTTCTTC. It translates to CASSDAPVSEQFF.